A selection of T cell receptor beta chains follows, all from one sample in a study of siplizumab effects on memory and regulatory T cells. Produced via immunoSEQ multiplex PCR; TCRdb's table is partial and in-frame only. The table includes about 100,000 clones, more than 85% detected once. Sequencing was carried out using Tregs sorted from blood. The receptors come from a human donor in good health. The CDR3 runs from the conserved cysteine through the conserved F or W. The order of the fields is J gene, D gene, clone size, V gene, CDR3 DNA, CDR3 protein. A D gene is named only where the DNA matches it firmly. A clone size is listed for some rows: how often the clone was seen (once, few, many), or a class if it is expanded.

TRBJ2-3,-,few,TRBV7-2,TGTGCCAGCAGCTCTTCCGGGACCAATACAGATACGCAGTATTTT,CASSSSGTNTDTQYF
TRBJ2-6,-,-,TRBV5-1,TGCGCCAGCCGATCCAGCTCTGGGGCCAACGTCCTGACTTTC,CASRSSSGANVLTF
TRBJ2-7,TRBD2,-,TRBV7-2,TGTGCCAGCAGCCGAGGACTAGTCCGGGAGCAGTACTTC,CASSRGLVREQYF
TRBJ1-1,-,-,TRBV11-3,TGTGCCAGCAGCTTGGGACACCCGAACACTGAAGCTTTCTTT,CASSLGHPNTEAFF
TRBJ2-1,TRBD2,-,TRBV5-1,TGCGCCTCCCAGACTAGCGGGAGTCCGGGTGAGCAGTTCTTC,CASQTSGSPGEQFF
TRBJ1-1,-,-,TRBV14,TGTGCCAGCAGCCAAGTAGGGGTTACTGAAGCTTTCTTT,CASSQVGVTEAFF
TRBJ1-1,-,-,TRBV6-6,TGTGCCAGCAACGCGGGAGTTGAAGCTTTCTTT,CASNAGVEAFF
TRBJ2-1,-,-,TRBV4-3,TGCGCCAGCAGCCATTACAGGGAAGGGGGTGAGCAGTTCTTC,CASSHYREGGEQFF
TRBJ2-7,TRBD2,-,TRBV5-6,TGTGCCAGCAGCTTCGAGCTAGCGGGAGCCTACGAGCAGTACTTC,CASSFELAGAYEQYF
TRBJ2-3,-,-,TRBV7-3,TGTGCCAGCAGCCCAGGACGTAGCACAGATACGCAGTATTTT,CASSPGRSTDTQYF
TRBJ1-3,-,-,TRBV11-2,TGTGCCAGCAGCGACCGACCAGGGTCAGGAAACACCATATATTTT,CASSDRPGSGNTIYF
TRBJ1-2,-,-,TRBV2,TGTGCCAGAGGCCGGGCAGGGGTAAACTATGGCTACACCTTC,CARGRAGVNYGYTF
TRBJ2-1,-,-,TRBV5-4,TGTGCCAGCAGCTTACAACAGAATGAGCAGTTCTTC,CASSLQQNEQFF
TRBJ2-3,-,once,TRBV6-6,TGTGCCAGCAGTGCGACCGGGACGGCGGGAGATACGCAGTATTTT,CASSATGTAGDTQYF
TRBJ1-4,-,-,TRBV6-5,TGTGCCAGCAGTTACGATTTCAGGGTAGTGGGTAAAAAACTGTTTTTT,CASSYDFRVVGKKLFF
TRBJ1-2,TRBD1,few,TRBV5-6,TGTGCCAGCAGCCCGGCGGGGACAGGGCCATATGGCTACACCTTC,CASSPAGTGPYGYTF
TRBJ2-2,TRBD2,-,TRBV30,TGTGCCTGGAATCTTCAGAGCTTAGCGGGAGGGCCGTTGAACACCGGGGAGCTGTTTTTT,CAWNLQSLAGGPLNTGELFF
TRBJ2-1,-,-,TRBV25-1,TGTGCCAGCAGTGAACGGAAGGAGCGGTTCTTC,CASSERKERFF
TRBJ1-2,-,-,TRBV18,TGTGCCAGCTCACCCCAGCCGGGGGAAGGCTACACCTTC,CASSPQPGEGYTF
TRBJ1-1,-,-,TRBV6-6,TGTGCCAGCAGTTACCCCGCAGGGAACACTGAAGCTTTCTTT,CASSYPAGNTEAFF
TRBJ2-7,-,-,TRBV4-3,TGCGCCAGCAGCCAATCAGGGGGGTCGAGCTCCTACGAGCAGTACTTC,CASSQSGGSSSYEQYF
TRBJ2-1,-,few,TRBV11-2,TGTGCCAGCAGCCTCAGGAGCTCCTACAATGAGCAGTTCTTC,CASSLRSSYNEQFF
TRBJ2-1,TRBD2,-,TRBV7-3,TGTGCCAGCAGCAGTAGCGGGAGGGAGAACAATGAGCAGTTCTTC,CASSSSGRENNEQFF
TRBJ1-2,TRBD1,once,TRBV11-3,TGTGCCAGCAGCCCGACAGGGGATAACTATGGCTACACCTTC,CASSPTGDNYGYTF
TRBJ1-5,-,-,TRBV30,TGTGCCTGGAGCGCAACCTTGAGACAGCCCCAGCATTTT,CAWSATLRQPQHF
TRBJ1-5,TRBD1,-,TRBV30,TGTGCCTGGAGCCAGGGGGTCCTTCAGCCCCAGCATTTT,CAWSQGVLQPQHF
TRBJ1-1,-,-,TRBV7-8,TGTGCCAGCAGCGCCCGGGACACACAAAACACTGAAGCTTTCTTT,CASSARDTQNTEAFF
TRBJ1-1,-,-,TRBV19,TGTGCCAGTAGAAATCCTCAGGGTTACGAAGCTTTCTTT,CASRNPQGYEAFF
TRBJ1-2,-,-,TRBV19,TGTGCCAGTAGTATTGGAGCAATCTATGGCTACACCTTC,CASSIGAIYGYTF
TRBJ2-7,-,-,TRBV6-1,TGTGCCAGCAGGGGGGACGTAGCCTCCTACGAGCAGTACTTC,CASRGDVASYEQYF
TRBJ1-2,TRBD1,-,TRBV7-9,TGTGCCAGCAGCTTAGCAGGGGGCGATGGCTACACCTTC,CASSLAGGDGYTF
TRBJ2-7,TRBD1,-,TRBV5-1,TGCGCCAGCAGCCCACAGGGGCTCATCCACGAGCAGTACTTC,CASSPQGLIHEQYF
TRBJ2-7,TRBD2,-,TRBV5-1,TGCCCACACCCCTACGGGAGGGATTCCTACGAGCAGTACTTC,CPHPYGRDSYEQYF
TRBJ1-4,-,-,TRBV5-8,TGTGCCAGCAGCTTGGTGGAGGATGAAAAACTGTTTTTT,CASSLVEDEKLFF
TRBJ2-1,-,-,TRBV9,TGTGCCAGCAGCGTAGTACGTACCGGTGAGCAGTTCTTC,CASSVVRTGEQFF
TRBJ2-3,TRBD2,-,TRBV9,TGTGCCAGCAGCGTAGGGACTAGCGGGATACCATATACGCAGTATTTT,CASSVGTSGIPYTQYF